Reported below is one T cell receptor (beta chain). Here immunoSEQ multiplex PCR was the method, and the copy in TCRdb shows in-frame clones only, minus some. Of about 220,000 clones detected, about 85% appear once; the ten largest clones hold 20%. The data were obtained in a study of blood T cell repertoires in COVID-19. Study-wide context: Some COVID-19 samples were acute and others convalescent; all came from the United States, Italy and Spain. The cDNA or gDNA used as material had been derived from T cells, B-cell-depleted T cells, or PBMCs.

The germline CDR1 and CDR2 sequences are SGHNT and YYREEE (reference sequence). The CDR3 has 13 amino acids. V gave up 0 bases and J gave up 4 bases, with 7 bases separating them. The sample was peripheral blood. The origin of this receptor is a man aged 25 to 40 with active or convalescent COVID-19. V gene TRBV5-4 combines with J gene TRBJ1-2; no firm D call. The CDR3: CASSLAGSYGYTF. The CDR3 region has the DNA TGTGCCAGCAGCTTGGCTGGGAGCTATGGCTACACCTTC.